This is a list of T cell receptor beta chains from one sample in a study of blood T cell repertoires in COVID-19. The protocol was immunoSEQ multiplex PCR, while the TCRdb copy is restricted to in-frame clones and leaves out a portion. The top ten clones hold less than 4% of a sample with 120,000 to 150,000 clones, about four fifths of them seen once. Sequenced sample: PBMCs or T cells enriched from blood (not recorded which). These receptor sequences come from a woman aged 50 to 60 with acute COVID-19. The CDR3 runs from the conserved cysteine through the conserved F or W. Fields, in order: CDR3 protein, CDR3 DNA, clone size, D gene, V gene, J gene. The D gene is left open where the match is weak. Expanded clones are given a class, and other clones once, few, many or no size at all.

CDR3: CASSFQRSSPLHF; DNA: TGTGCCAGCAGCTTCCAGAGGAGTTCACCCCTCCACTTT; size: -; D: -; V: TRBV11-2; J: TRBJ1-6
CDR3: CASSGQATDTQYF; DNA: TGTGCCAGCTCAGGACAGGCCACAGATACGCAGTATTTT; size: -; D: TRBD1; V: TRBV7-2; J: TRBJ2-3
CDR3: CASSRVQGKATEAFF; DNA: TGTGCCAGCAGCCGAGTGCAGGGGAAGGCGACTGAAGCTTTCTTT; size: -; D: -; V: TRBV5-6; J: TRBJ1-1
CDR3: CASSLAGRYTDTQYF; DNA: TGTGCCAGCAGCTTAGCGGGCAGGTACACAGATACGCAGTATTTT; size: -; D: -; V: TRBV7-6; J: TRBJ2-3
CDR3: CASSQDARIEQFF; DNA: TGTGCCAGCAGCCAAGACGCGCGAATTGAGCAGTTCTTC; size: few; D: -; V: TRBV3-1/TRBV3-2; J: TRBJ2-1
CDR3: CASSRTGAMETQYF; DNA: TGCGCCAGCAGTCGGACAGGGGCCATGGAGACCCAGTACTTC; size: -; D: TRBD1; V: TRBV23-1; J: TRBJ2-5
CDR3: CASSPMGERVGKLFF; DNA: TGTGCCAGCAGCCCAATGGGAGAGAGGGTGGGAAAACTGTTTTTT; size: few; D: -; V: TRBV9; J: TRBJ1-4
CDR3: CASSPFFSSGRILEQYF; DNA: TGTGCCAGCAGCCCGTTTTTCTCTAGCGGGAGAATATTAGAGCAGTACTTC; size: -; D: TRBD2; V: TRBV3-1/TRBV3-2; J: TRBJ2-7
CDR3: CASRLLTGELFF; DNA: TGTGCCAGCAGACTTTTAACCGGGGAGCTGTTTTTT; size: -; D: -; V: TRBV28; J: TRBJ2-2
CDR3: CASSKGGQKSGEQYF; DNA: TGTGCCAGCAGCAAAGGGGGACAGAAGAGTGGCGAGCAGTACTTC; size: -; D: -; V: TRBV21-1; J: TRBJ2-7
CDR3: CASSKASGSYNEQFF; DNA: TGTGCCAGTAGTAAGGCTAGCGGCTCCTACAATGAGCAGTTCTTC; size: -; D: TRBD2; V: TRBV19; J: TRBJ2-1
CDR3: CASSLTYGETDTQYF; DNA: TGTGCCAGCAGCTTAACGTATGGGGAGACAGATACGCAGTATTTT; size: -; D: -; V: TRBV11-2; J: TRBJ2-3
CDR3: CASSSGTEANVLTF; DNA: TGCGCCAGCAGCTCGGGGACTGAGGCCAACGTCCTGACTTTC; size: once; D: -; V: TRBV5-1; J: TRBJ2-6
CDR3: CASSLAGTGGNTIYF; DNA: TGTGCCAGCAGCTTAGCAGGGACAGGGGGAAACACCATATATTTT; size: -; D: TRBD1; V: TRBV7-9; J: TRBJ1-3
CDR3: CASSQDTGLRALRNTIYF; DNA: TGCGCCAGCAGCCAAGATACCGGTCTCAGGGCCCTGAGAAACACCATATATTTT; size: -; D: -; V: TRBV4-1; J: TRBJ1-3
CDR3: CASSWTARNQPQHF; DNA: TGTGCCAGCAGCTGGACAGCTCGCAATCAGCCCCAGCATTTT; size: -; D: -; V: TRBV5-8; J: TRBJ1-5
CDR3: CASSSRLAGDLYNEQFF; DNA: TGTGCCAGCAGCTCACGACTAGCGGGAGATCTATACAATGAGCAGTTCTTC; size: -; D: TRBD2; V: TRBV5-4; J: TRBJ2-1
CDR3: CASSSTGQGAYSSPLHF; DNA: TGTGCCAGCAGCTCGACCGGACAGGGGGCCTACAGTTCACCCCTCCACTTT; size: -; D: TRBD1; V: TRBV5-5; J: TRBJ1-6
CDR3: CASSRDRATNEQFF; DNA: TGTGCCAGCAGCCGGGACAGGGCCACCAATGAGCAGTTCTTC; size: -; D: TRBD1; V: TRBV14; J: TRBJ2-1
CDR3: CASSVGGAGEQYF; DNA: TGTGCCAGCAGCGTAGGAGGAGCTGGCGAGCAGTACTTC; size: -; D: -; V: TRBV9; J: TRBJ2-7
CDR3: CASSMLTGDVSRTQYF; DNA: TGTGCCAGTAGTATGCTGACAGGCGACGTGAGTCGGACCCAGTACTTC; size: -; D: -; V: TRBV19; J: TRBJ2-5